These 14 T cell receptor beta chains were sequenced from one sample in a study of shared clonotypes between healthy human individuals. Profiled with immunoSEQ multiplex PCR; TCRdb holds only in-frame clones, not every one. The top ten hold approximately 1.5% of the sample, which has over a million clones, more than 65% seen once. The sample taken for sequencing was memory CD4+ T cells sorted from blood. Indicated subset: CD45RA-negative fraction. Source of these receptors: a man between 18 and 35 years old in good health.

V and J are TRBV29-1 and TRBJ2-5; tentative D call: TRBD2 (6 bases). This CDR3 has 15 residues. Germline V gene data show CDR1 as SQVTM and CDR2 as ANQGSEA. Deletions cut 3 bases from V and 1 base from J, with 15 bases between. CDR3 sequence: CSVERAGKRQETQYF. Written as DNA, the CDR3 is TGCAGCGTTGAGAGAGCGGGCAAGCGCCAAGAGACCCAGTACTTC.

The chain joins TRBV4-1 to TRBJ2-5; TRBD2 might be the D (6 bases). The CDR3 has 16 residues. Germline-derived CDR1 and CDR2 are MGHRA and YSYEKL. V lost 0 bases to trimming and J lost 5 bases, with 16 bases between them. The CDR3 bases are TGCGCCAGCAGCCAAGATCTCGGGATAGGAGGGGAGACCCAGTACTTC. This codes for CASSQDLGIGGETQYF.

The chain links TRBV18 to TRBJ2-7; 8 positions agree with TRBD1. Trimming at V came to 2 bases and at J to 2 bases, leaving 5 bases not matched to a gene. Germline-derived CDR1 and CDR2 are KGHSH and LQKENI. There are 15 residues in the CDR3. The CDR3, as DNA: TGTGCCAGCTCACCAGAACAGGGGGTAACCTACGAGCAGTACTTC. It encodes CASSPEQGVTYEQYF.

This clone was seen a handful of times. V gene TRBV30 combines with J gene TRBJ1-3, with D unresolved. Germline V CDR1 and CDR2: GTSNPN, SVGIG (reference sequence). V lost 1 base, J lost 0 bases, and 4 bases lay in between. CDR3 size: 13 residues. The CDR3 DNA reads TGTGCCTGGAGTGAATTCTCTGGAAACACCATATATTTT. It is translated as CAWSEFSGNTIYF. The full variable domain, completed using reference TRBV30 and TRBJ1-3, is SQTIHQWPATLVQPVGSPLSLECTVEGTSNPNLYWYRQAAGRGLQLLFYSVGIGQISSEVPQNLSASRPQDRQFILSSKKLLLSDSGFYLCAWSEFSGNTIYFGEGSWLTVV.

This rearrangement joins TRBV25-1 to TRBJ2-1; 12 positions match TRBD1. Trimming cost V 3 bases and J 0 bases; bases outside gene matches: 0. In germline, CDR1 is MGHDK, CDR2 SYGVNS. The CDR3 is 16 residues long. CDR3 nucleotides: TGTGCCAGCAGTGAGGGACAGGGGGCCTCCTACAATGAGCAGTTCTTC. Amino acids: CASSEGQGASYNEQFF.

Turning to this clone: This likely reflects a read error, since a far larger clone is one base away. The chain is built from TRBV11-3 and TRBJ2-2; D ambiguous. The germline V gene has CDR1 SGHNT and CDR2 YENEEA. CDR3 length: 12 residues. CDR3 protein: CAGSLNAGELFF. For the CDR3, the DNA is TGTGCCGGCAGCTTAAACGCCGGGGAGCTGTTTTTT.

CDR3 residues: CASSSGGASYNEQFF. CDR3 in DNA: TGTGCCTCTTCATCCGGGGGGGCCTCCTACAATGAGCAGTTCTTC. The V gene is TRBV5-8, the J gene TRBJ2-1; 8 bases agree with TRBD2. The CDR3 extends over 15 amino acids. Germline V gene data show CDR1 as SGHTS and CDR2 as YDEGEE. The V and J ends lost 10 bases and 0 bases, in that order; junction bases with no gene match: 9.

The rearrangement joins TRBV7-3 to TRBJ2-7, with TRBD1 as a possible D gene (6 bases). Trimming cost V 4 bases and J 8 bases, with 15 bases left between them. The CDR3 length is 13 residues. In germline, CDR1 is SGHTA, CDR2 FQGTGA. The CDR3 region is CASSSTGNGKQYF. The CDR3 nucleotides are TGTGCCAGCAGCTCAACAGGGAACGGGAAGCAGTACTTC.

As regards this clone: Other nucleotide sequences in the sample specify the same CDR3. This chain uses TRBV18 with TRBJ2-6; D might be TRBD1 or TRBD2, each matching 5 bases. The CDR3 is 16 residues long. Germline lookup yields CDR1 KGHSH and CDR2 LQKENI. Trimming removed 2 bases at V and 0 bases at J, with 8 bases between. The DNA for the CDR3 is TGTGCCAGCTCACCAGGGGGAAGCTCTGGGGCCAACGTCCTGACTTTC. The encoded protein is CASSPGGSSGANVLTF.

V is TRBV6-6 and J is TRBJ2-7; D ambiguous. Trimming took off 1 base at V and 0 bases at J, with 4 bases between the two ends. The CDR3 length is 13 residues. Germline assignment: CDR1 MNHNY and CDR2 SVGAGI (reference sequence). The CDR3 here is CASSYLISYEQYF. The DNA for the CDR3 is TGTGCCAGCAGTTACTTAATCTCCTACGAGCAGTACTTC.

Here the CDR3 DNA reads TGTGCCACCGCTCGAGGCCCGACATATAATCAGCCCCAGCATTTT. Amino acids: CATARGPTYNQPQHF. The rearrangement joins TRBV28 to TRBJ1-5; no clear D gene. V was trimmed by 10 bases and J by 4 bases, leaving 20 bases between them. The CDR3 covers 15 residues. CDR1 and CDR2 (germline): MDHEN, SYDVKM. Together with reference TRBV28 and TRBJ1-5, the CDR3 gives the full variable domain: DVKVTQSSRYLVKRTGEKVFLECVQDMDHENMFWYRQDPGLGLRLIYFSYDVKMKEKGDIPEGYSVSREKKERFSLILESASTNQTSMYLCATARGPTYNQPQHFGDGTRLSIL.

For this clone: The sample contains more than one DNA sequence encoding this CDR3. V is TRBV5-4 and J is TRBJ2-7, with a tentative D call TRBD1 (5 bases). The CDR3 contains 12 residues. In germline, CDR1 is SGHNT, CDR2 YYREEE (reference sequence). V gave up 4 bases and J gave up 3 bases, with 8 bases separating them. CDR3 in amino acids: CASSRDSYEQYF. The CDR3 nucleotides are TGTGCCAGCAGCCGAGACAGCTACGAGCAGTACTTC.

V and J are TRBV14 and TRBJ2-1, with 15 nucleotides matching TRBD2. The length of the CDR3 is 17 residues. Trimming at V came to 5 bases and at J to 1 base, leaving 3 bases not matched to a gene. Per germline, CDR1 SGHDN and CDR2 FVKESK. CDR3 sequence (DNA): TGTGCCAGCAGCGGACTAGCGGGGGGGAAGTCCTACAATGAGCAGTTCTTC. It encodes CASSGLAGGKSYNEQFF. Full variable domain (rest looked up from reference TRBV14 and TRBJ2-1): EAGVTQFPSHSVIEKGQTVTLRCDPISGHDNLYWYRRVMGKEIKFLLHFVKESKQDESGMPNNRFLAERTGGTYSTLKVQPAELEDSGVYFCASSGLAGGKSYNEQFFGPGTRLTVL.

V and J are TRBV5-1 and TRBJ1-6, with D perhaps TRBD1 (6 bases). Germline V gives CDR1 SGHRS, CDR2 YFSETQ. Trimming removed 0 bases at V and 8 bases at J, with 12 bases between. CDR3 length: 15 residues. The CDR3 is CASSLAGRGDSPLHF. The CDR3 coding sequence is TGCGCCAGCAGCTTGGCCGGCAGGGGTGATTCACCCCTCCACTTT.